The source of this T cell receptor (beta chain) is a study of shared clonotypes between healthy human individuals (dated by TCRdb to 2020 to 2022). A note on the overall study: Two women and a few men aged 18 to 49 years were included in the cohort. To estimate repertoire size and how much clonotype sharing occurs between individuals, the study deeply sequenced the blood TCR repertoires of about five healthy adults. To increase sequencing depth and limit assay-specific biases, TCR repertoire library preparation and sequencing were carried out by different laboratories using diverse techniques. Each donor's leukapheresis produced roughly between about 0.8 and 8.9 billion PBMCs.

The CDR3 contains 13 residues, cysteine and phenylalanine counted. Of the read, only the CDR3 DNA is kept; its 39 bases are in frame from base 1. In the germline V gene, CDR1 corresponds to MNHNS and CDR2 to SASEGT. V lost 10 bases and J lost 7 bases; the stretch between them is 20 bases long. On this clone itself: Its binding antigen is unknown. One base away there is no much larger clone; base qualities are not given.

General conclusions and limits of the study: Sampling was restricted to blood, and TCR repertoires in tissues likely differ from the TCR repertoires found in blood. Pairwise subsampling indicated that sequencing depth was expected to affect the degree of clonotype sharing among donors. Because the study included only a small number of donors, the genetic and exposure-history diversity represented was limited.

Donors were healthy HIV-negative adults with no recently reported acute infections or vaccinations. Every donor was a Caucasian adult living in Nashville, Tennessee, USA. For unsorted samples, roughly 86 million PBMCs were counted and genomic DNA was extracted with the QIAamp DNA Blood Mini kit. Blood was collected by leukapheresis, and PBMCs were isolated by Ficoll-Histopaque density gradient centrifugation and then cryopreserved in liquid nitrogen vapor phase. TCR CDR3 regions were amplified from genomic DNA by multiplex PCR using the deep immunoSEQ assay. Extracted genomic DNA from each cell subset was distributed evenly across all wells of several immunoSEQ 96-well plates, and each plate was treated as a replicate. For unsorted PBMC, 250 to 300 ng of genomic DNA, equivalent to around 30,000 T cell genomes, went into each replicate PCR. Ten immunoSEQ deep assay plates were used to sequence unsorted PBMC genomic DNA. The purified libraries were quantified using a Qubit 3.0 fluorometer, sized with a Bioanalyzer 2100, and then quantified again using the KAPA Library Quantification kit. Each immunoSEQ 96-well plate was sequenced on its own single-read 150-cycle Illumina NextSeq 550 flow cell. In the authors' own workflow: Because only junctional sequences without quality scores were contained in the immunoSEQ output, filtering matching that applied to full-length reads could not be performed. To assign V/J genes and CDR3, sequences were annotated against IMGT germline references using PyIR, a Python wrapper for IgBLAST v1.9. Reads were removed for weak V/J assignments (E-value above 1e-6), missing CDR3, stop codons, out-of-frame junctions, or ambiguous translated residues. V3J clonotypes were defined by identical inferred V gene, J gene, and CDR3 amino acid sequence. Percentage overlap between repertoires was computed as shared unique clonotypes divided by the size of the smaller repertoire. Three approaches were used to assess repertoire richness: RTK rarefaction, the Chao1 estimator, and Recon v2.1 estimates of unobserved clonotypes. The immuneACCESS repertoire file appears here via TCRdb, limited to in-frame rearrangements. These files lack a portion of the clones; in checked studies, under half of the deficit traces to unresolved V genes, and the cause of the others is not known. The D gene and trimming were derived from the DNA, and the V and J assignments and clone size from that table. Here the sample has around 450,000 clones; roughly 77% occur a single time. The leading ten clones occupy about 13% of the sample.

The sequencing sample was made of PBMCs. This TCR derives from a woman between 40 and 50 years old in good health. Some clones in this sample may be carry-over from other donors' samples. The chain is made from TRBV6-1 and TRBJ2-7; 5 matching bases give a weak D call of TRBD2. The nucleotide sequence reads as follows: TGTGCCATCTCGAGGGCTCCTTTAAGGGAGCAGTACTTC. The translation is CAISRAPLREQYF.